A single sample is the source of the 19 T cell receptor beta chains below, sequenced in a study of CD8+CD57+ T cells in acquired aplastic anemia. Genomic DNA constituted the template upon which TCR beta VDJ and CDR3 profiling was performed. Each CDR3 protein gets one entry after TCRdb re-called the reads with MiXCR. The sample includes under 150,000 distinct CDR3 sequences, 40% to 45% of them seen just once. Material for sequencing was sorted CD4+, CD8+, or CD8+CD57+ T cells (not recorded which) from PBMCs. All receptors derive from a human donor in good health, serving as a control.

This clonotype appeared a few times. One base away lies a much larger clone, so this may be a sequencing read error. The limits of the CDR3 on the DNA are not certain, so only TCRdb's listed CDR3 is given. The chain uses TRBV14 and TRBJ1-1; the listed D gene, TRBD1, was not tested against the DNA. The CDR3 is made up of 14 amino acids, end residues included. Germline V gene sequence: CDR1 SGHDN, CDR2 FVKESK. The CDR3 reads CASSWGQGNTEASF.

As for this clonotype: A read error is likely, as this CDR3 ends without the conserved phenylalanine or tryptophan. The rearrangement joins TRBV3-1 to TRBJ2-7, with 7 nucleotides matching TRBD1. CDR3 length: 14 residues. Germline lookup yields CDR1 LGHDT and CDR2 YNNKEL (reference sequence). The V gene end was trimmed by 4 bases and the J gene end by 5 bases; junction bases not matched to a gene: 8. CDR3 sequence: CASSLGTVPHEQYI. CDR3 bases: TGTGCCAGCAGCCTCGGGACAGTTCCCCACGAGCAGTACATC.

This clonotype was observed many times. V and J are TRBV5-1 and TRBJ1-2, with a weak D call TRBD1 (5 bases). Germline V gives CDR1 SGHRS, CDR2 YFSETQ. The CDR3 loop spans 15 amino acids. Trimming cost V 0 bases and J 4 bases, with 13 bases left between them. CDR3 protein: CASSLGQPQVYGYTF. DNA of the CDR3: TGCGCCAGCAGCTTGGGACAGCCGCAAGTCTATGGCTACACCTTC.

This clonotype appeared many times. This sequence joins TRBV7-8 and TRBJ2-5; perhaps TRBD1 as D (6 bases). The CDR3 spans 15 residues. CDR1 SGHVS and CDR2 FQNEAQ come from the germline V gene. V lost 4 bases, J lost 5 bases, and 17 bases lay in between. DNA of the CDR3: TGTGCCAGCAGCTCCCAGACAGGTTCCAAGGAGACCCAGTACTTC. Protein product: CASSSQTGSKETQYF.

V and J are TRBV2 and TRBJ1-6; 7 bases align to TRBD1. The germline V gene has CDR1 SNHLY and CDR2 FYNNEI. Losses at the gene ends were 6 bases for V and 7 bases for J; bases not matched to a gene: 3. CDR3 size: 13 residues. The CDR3 loop is CASSVDRNSPLHF. CDR3 nucleotides: TGTGCCAGCAGCGTGGACAGGAATTCACCCCTCCACTTT.

This clonotype was seen once. This chain uses TRBV2 with TRBJ2-7; D gene uncertain. The CDR3 has 14 amino acids. Trimming removed 0 bases from V and 5 bases from J, with 11 bases in between. Germline V lookup: CDR1 SNHLY, CDR2 FYNNEI. CDR3 loop: CASSEALFLDEQYF. The CDR3 DNA reads as TGTGCCAGCAGTGAAGCCCTATTCCTAGACGAGCAGTACTTC.

This clonotype has at least ten counts. CDR3 amino acids: CSASRGPNTGELFF. CDR3 in DNA: TGCAGTGCTAGTCGGGGACCTAATACCGGGGAGCTGTTTTTT. The rearrangement uses TRBV20-1 and TRBJ2-2; TRBD1 or TRBD2 may be the D gene (5 bases each). This CDR3 has 14 residues. V lost 3 bases to trimming and J lost 5 bases, with 13 bases between them. Germline-derived CDR1 and CDR2 are DFQATT and SNEGSKA (reference sequence).

Remarks on this clonotype: At one end the junction does not follow the germline gene, possibly because of a read error. The chain employs TRBV10-1 and TRBJ1-4; D might be TRBD1 (5 bases). This CDR3 region has 15 residues. CDR1 is WNHNN, CDR2 SYGVQD, per germline (reference sequence). The CDR3 protein is CASSRGGGSIEKLLF. CDR3 DNA sequence: TGCGCCAGCAGTAGGGGTGGCGGTTCAATTGAAAAACTGCTTTTT.

This clonotype was counted many times. The chain has TRBV9 and TRBJ2-3; TRBD2 matches 9 bases. Germline CDR1 reads SGDLS; CDR2 reads YYNGEE. V trimming: 4 bases; J trimming: 2 bases; junction bases outside the gene matches: 8. This CDR3 is 16 amino acids long. The CDR3 nucleotides are TGTGCCAGCAGCCCCGCTCTAGCGGGGTACACAGATACGCAGTATTTT. Its translation is CASSPALAGYTDTQYF.

This clonotype was seen only once. V usage is TRBV14 and J usage is TRBJ2-1; D gene ambiguous. The CDR3 contains 19 residues. Trimming removed 0 bases from V and 4 bases from J, with 22 bases in between. Germline CDR1 is SGHDN and CDR2 is FVKESK. The CDR3, as DNA: TGTGCCAGCAGCCAAGACTCCGGACGCGAATGGTGGGGATACAATGAGCAGTTCTTC. Protein sequence: CASSQDSGREWWGYNEQFF.

Concerning this clonotype itself: It is likely a read error, because the conserved phenylalanine at the end of the CDR3 is missing. The rearrangement joins TRBV5-4 to TRBJ2-7, with D perhaps being TRBD1 or TRBD2 (5 bases each). The germline V gene encodes CDR1 SGHNT and CDR2 YYREEE (reference sequence). The CDR3 covers 13 residues. With 4 bases removed from V and 4 bases from J, the gap between germline ends came to 12 bases. CDR3 coding DNA: TGTGCCAGCAGCCCCGGGACGGAGTACGAGCAGTACCTC. The encoded protein is CASSPGTEYEQYL.

This clonotype was seen a handful of times. The rearrangement uses TRBV2 and TRBJ1-2; D is unclear. Germline V gene lookup returns CDR1 SNHLY and CDR2 FYNNEI. The CDR3 runs 10 residues. With 5 bases removed from V and 8 bases from J, the gap between germline ends came to 6 bases. The CDR3 nucleotides read TGTGCCAGCAGTACACAGGGCTACACCTTC. It yields the protein CASSTQGYTF. The full variable domain, with the rest looked up from reference TRBV2 and TRBJ1-2, is EPEVTQTPSHQVTQMGQEVILRCVPISNHLYFYWYRQILGQKVEFLVSFYNNEISEKSEIFDDQFSVERPDGSNFTLKIRSTKLEDSAMYFCASSTQGYTFGSGTRLTVV.

This clonotype was detected ten times or more. The chain couples TRBV5-1 to TRBJ1-6; no reliable D call. The CDR3 consists of 16 residues. V lost 0 bases and J lost 5, with 12 bases in between. Looked up from germline, CDR1 is SGHRS and CDR2 is YFSETQ. CDR3 residues: CASSLVVGRNNSPLHF. CDR3 nucleotide sequence: TGCGCCAGCAGCTTGGTGGTAGGACGGAATAATTCACCCCTCCACTTT.

This clonotype has a count of ten or more. The chain carries TRBV5-4 and TRBJ2-2, with D perhaps matching TRBD1 (5 bases). Germline V gives CDR1 SGHNT, CDR2 YYREEE (reference sequence). The CDR3 consists of 12 residues. The germline V and J ends were trimmed by 2 bases and 8 bases, with 7 bases remaining between them. CDR3: CASSFQGGELFF. Written as DNA, the CDR3 is TGTGCCAGCAGCTTCCAGGGAGGGGAGCTGTTTTTT.

The rearrangement uses TRBV7-6 and TRBJ2-7, with D possibly being TRBD1 (6 bases). This CDR3 is built from 13 residues. Trimming stripped 6 bases from V and 0 bases from J, with 9 bases between. Germline V gene lookup returns CDR1 SGHVS and CDR2 FNYEAQ. Here the CDR3 DNA reads TGTGCCAGCAGTCAGGGGACCTCCTACGAGCAGTACTTC. Its translation: CASSQGTSYEQYF.

This clonotype was counted many times. The chain links TRBV4-2 to TRBJ2-7; D not certain. The germline CDR1 and CDR2 sequences are LGHNA and YNFKEQ. The length of the CDR3 is 14 residues. Trimming shortened V by 0 bases and J by 1 base, and 7 bases separated the two germline ends. CDR3 nucleotides: TGTGCCAGCAGCCAAGATACGGATTCCTACGAGCAGTACTTC. Translation gives CASSQDTDSYEQYF.

This clonotype was seen ten or more times. This sequence joins TRBV4-2 and TRBJ2-1; a possible D gene is TRBD1 (6 bases). The CDR3 has 15 amino acids. V was pared by 4 bases and J by 0 bases, with 10 bases between. The V gene's germline CDR1 is LGHNA and CDR2 YNFKEQ. The CDR3 region is CASSLQGYSYNEQFF. The CDR3 DNA reads TGTGCCAGCAGCCTTCAGGGGTACTCCTACAATGAGCAGTTCTTC.

This clonotype was found many times. The gene calls are TRBV4-1 and TRBJ1-3; no firm D call. V shed 5 bases and J shed 4 bases, with 15 bases lying between them. The CDR3 spans 15 residues. From germline, CDR1 is MGHRA and CDR2 YSYEKL. CDR3 sequence: CASSSDLDSGNTIYF. CDR3 nucleotides: TGCGCCAGCAGCTCGGACCTCGACTCGGGAAACACCATATATTTT.

CDR3 sequence: CASSSGTGFPYEQYF. The CDR3 DNA follows: TGCGCCAGCAGCTCAGGGACAGGGTTTCCCTACGAGCAGTACTTC. This rearrangement joins TRBV5-1 to TRBJ2-7; 9 bases are shared with TRBD1. Germline CDR1 is SGHRS and CDR2 is YFSETQ. Trimming took 3 bases from V and 2 from J; bases not matched to a gene: 6. The CDR3 runs 15 residues.